A selection of T cell receptor beta chains follows, all from one sample in a study of early T cells in non-severe SARS-CoV-2 infection. Using its own MiXCR run on the 5' RACE reads, TCRdb lists one record per CDR3 protein. The table has around 83,000 distinct CDR3 sequences, approximately 12% seen once. The sample here was whole blood, taken at baseline. The receptor set was obtained from an adult who was a healthcare worker with PCR-confirmed SARS-CoV-2 infection or an uninfected control (not recorded which). Both conserved end residues are part of each CDR3. Each record gives: CDR3 length, D gene, clone size, V gene, J gene, CDR3 protein, CDR3 DNA. D genes are given only for firm matches. Clone size appears in some rows only: once, few, many, or a class for an expanded clone.

CDR3 length: 16; D gene: TRBD2; clone size: NA; V gene: TRBV12-3/TRBV12-4; J gene: TRBJ2-1; CDR3 protein: CASSLTSGREDNEQFF; CDR3 DNA: TGTGCCAGCAGTTTAACTAGCGGGAGGGAAGACAATGAGCAGTTCTTC
CDR3 length: 15; D gene: TRBD2; clone size: NA; V gene: TRBV20-1; J gene: TRBJ2-3; CDR3 protein: CSARQGAGSTDTQYF; CDR3 DNA: TGCAGTGCTAGACAGGGAGCGGGGAGCACAGATACGCAGTATTTT
CDR3 length: 14; D gene: TRBD1; clone size: NA; V gene: TRBV6-5; J gene: TRBJ1-1; CDR3 protein: CASRQDRANTEAFF; CDR3 DNA: TGTGCCAGCAGGCAGGACAGGGCGAACACTGAAGCTTTCTTT
CDR3 length: 13; D gene: TRBD1; clone size: many; V gene: TRBV12-3/TRBV12-4; J gene: TRBJ1-1; CDR3 protein: CASSHRGPTEAFF; CDR3 DNA: TGTGCCAGCAGCCACAGGGGGCCCACTGAAGCTTTCTTT
CDR3 length: 15; D gene: NA; clone size: few; V gene: TRBV11-3; J gene: TRBJ2-3; CDR3 protein: CASSSRDLRTDTQYF; CDR3 DNA: TGTGCCAGCAGCTCCCGGGATCTTCGCACAGATACGCAGTATTTT
CDR3 length: 15; D gene: TRBD2; clone size: many; V gene: TRBV4-2; J gene: TRBJ2-3; CDR3 protein: CASSQRGGETDTQYF; CDR3 DNA: TGTGCCAGCAGCCAACGGGGGGGGGAAACAGATACGCAGTATTTT
CDR3 length: 15; D gene: NA; clone size: few; V gene: TRBV19; J gene: TRBJ2-2; CDR3 protein: CASSITSWGTGELFF; CDR3 DNA: TGTGCCAGTAGTATTACCTCTTGGGGCACCGGGGAGCTGTTTTTT
CDR3 length: 13; D gene: NA; clone size: NA; V gene: TRBV7-2; J gene: TRBJ1-2; CDR3 protein: CASSPAPLYGYTF; CDR3 DNA: TGTGCCAGCAGCCCAGCCCCCTTATATGGCTACACCTTC
CDR3 length: 12; D gene: NA; clone size: NA; V gene: TRBV10-3; J gene: TRBJ1-1; CDR3 protein: CAISVEGSEAFF; CDR3 DNA: TGTGCCATCAGTGTCGAAGGGAGCGAAGCTTTCTTT
CDR3 length: 13; D gene: NA; clone size: many; V gene: TRBV6-5; J gene: TRBJ1-5; CDR3 protein: CASSETVFQPQHF; CDR3 DNA: TGTGCCAGCAGCGAGACAGTCTTTCAGCCCCAGCATTTT
CDR3 length: 13; D gene: TRBD1; clone size: NA; V gene: TRBV2; J gene: TRBJ1-1; CDR3 protein: CASWDRTNTEAFF; CDR3 DNA: TGTGCCAGCTGGGACAGAACGAACACTGAAGCTTTCTTT
CDR3 length: 13; D gene: NA; clone size: many; V gene: TRBV18; J gene: TRBJ2-7; CDR3 protein: CASSPQEGSEQYF; CDR3 DNA: TGTGCCAGCTCACCACAGGAGGGGAGCGAGCAGTACTTC
CDR3 length: 14; D gene: TRBD1; clone size: few; V gene: TRBV28; J gene: TRBJ2-7; CDR3 protein: CASSPPGQGIEQYF; CDR3 DNA: TGTGCCAGCAGTCCCCCGGGACAGGGGATCGAGCAGTACTTC
CDR3 length: 15; D gene: NA; clone size: few; V gene: TRBV10-3; J gene: TRBJ1-3; CDR3 protein: CAISDPIGPGNTIYF; CDR3 DNA: TGTGCCATCAGTGACCCGATCGGACCTGGAAACACCATATATTTT
CDR3 length: 16; D gene: TRBD2; clone size: few; V gene: TRBV4-2; J gene: TRBJ2-7; CDR3 protein: CASSPTTAGGSYEQYF; CDR3 DNA: TGTGCCAGCAGCCCTACAACCGCGGGGGGCTCCTACGAGCAGTACTTC
CDR3 length: 17; D gene: TRBD1; clone size: NA; V gene: TRBV18; J gene: TRBJ2-3; CDR3 protein: CASSLGTARMGADTQYF; CDR3 DNA: TGTGCCAGCTCACTAGGGACAGCCCGAATGGGGGCAGATACGCAGTATTTT
CDR3 length: 13; D gene: NA; clone size: NA; V gene: TRBV30; J gene: TRBJ2-1; CDR3 protein: CAWSVAGPSEQFF; CDR3 DNA: TGTGCCTGGAGTGTAGCAGGACCGAGTGAGCAGTTCTTC
CDR3 length: 13; D gene: TRBD1; clone size: few; V gene: TRBV3-1; J gene: TRBJ1-4; CDR3 protein: CASSHGTAEKLFF; CDR3 DNA: TGTGCCAGCAGCCACGGGACAGCTGAAAAACTGTTTTTT
CDR3 length: 13; D gene: TRBD1; clone size: many; V gene: TRBV6-2/TRBV6-3; J gene: TRBJ1-4; CDR3 protein: CATRGTANEKLFF; CDR3 DNA: TGTGCCACCAGGGGGACGGCTAATGAAAAACTGTTTTTT
CDR3 length: 15; D gene: TRBD2; clone size: NA; V gene: TRBV7-9; J gene: TRBJ2-5; CDR3 protein: CASSLAGEPGETQYF; CDR3 DNA: TGTGCCAGCAGCCTAGCGGGAGAACCGGGTGAGACCCAGTACTTC
CDR3 length: 18; D gene: TRBD2; clone size: few; V gene: TRBV6-2/TRBV6-3; J gene: TRBJ2-5; CDR3 protein: CASSYPTILAGDQETQYF; CDR3 DNA: TGTGCCAGCAGTTACCCTACCATTCTAGCGGGAGACCAAGAGACCCAGTACTTC
CDR3 length: 15; D gene: TRBD2; clone size: few; V gene: TRBV7-6; J gene: TRBJ2-3; CDR3 protein: CASGPLGGSGDTQYF; CDR3 DNA: TGTGCCAGCGGCCCACTGGGGGGGTCGGGAGATACGCAGTATTTT
CDR3 length: 21; D gene: TRBD2; clone size: NA; V gene: TRBV7-9; J gene: TRBJ2-1; CDR3 protein: CASSTDFGTSGGAPSYNEQFF; CDR3 DNA: TGTGCCAGCAGCACAGACTTCGGGACTAGCGGGGGGGCCCCCTCCTACAATGAGCAGTTCTTC
CDR3 length: 12; D gene: NA; clone size: NA; V gene: TRBV20-1; J gene: TRBJ2-1; CDR3 protein: CSASPTGSEQFF; CDR3 DNA: TGCAGTGCTAGTCCCACGGGGAGTGAGCAGTTCTTC
CDR3 length: 11; D gene: NA; clone size: few; V gene: TRBV18; J gene: TRBJ2-1; CDR3 protein: CASSPSEEQFF; CDR3 DNA: TGTGCCAGCTCACCATCAGAGGAGCAGTTCTTC
CDR3 length: 14; D gene: TRBD2; clone size: NA; V gene: TRBV19; J gene: TRBJ2-3; CDR3 protein: CASSMGGNTDTQYF; CDR3 DNA: TGTGCCAGTAGTATGGGAGGGAACACAGATACGCAGTATTTT
CDR3 length: 12; D gene: NA; clone size: many; V gene: TRBV27; J gene: TRBJ2-2; CDR3 protein: CASSFGEGELFF; CDR3 DNA: TGTGCCAGCAGTTTCGGGGAAGGGGAGCTGTTTTTT
CDR3 length: 13; D gene: NA; clone size: many; V gene: TRBV30; J gene: TRBJ2-1; CDR3 protein: CAWSVLLGDEQFF; CDR3 DNA: TGTGCCTGGAGTGTACTGTTGGGCGATGAGCAGTTCTTC
CDR3 length: 13; D gene: NA; clone size: few; V gene: TRBV12-3/TRBV12-4; J gene: TRBJ2-3; CDR3 protein: CASRGGGADTQYF; CDR3 DNA: TGTGCCAGCCGTGGTGGGGGTGCGGATACGCAGTATTTT
CDR3 length: 18; D gene: NA; clone size: many; V gene: TRBV19; J gene: TRBJ1-6; CDR3 protein: CASSPRRAGNPRDSPLHF; CDR3 DNA: TGTGCCAGTAGCCCCAGGCGGGCAGGGAATCCTCGCGATTCACCCCTCCACTTT
CDR3 length: 11; D gene: NA; clone size: NA; V gene: TRBV5-1; J gene: TRBJ2-3; CDR3 protein: CASGESDTQYF; CDR3 DNA: TGCGCCAGCGGGGAGAGTGATACGCAGTATTTT
CDR3 length: 13; D gene: TRBD1; clone size: few; V gene: TRBV12-3/TRBV12-4; J gene: TRBJ1-1; CDR3 protein: CASTTGEVTEAFF; CDR3 DNA: TGTGCCAGCACCACAGGGGAAGTAACTGAAGCTTTCTTT
CDR3 length: 13; D gene: NA; clone size: few; V gene: TRBV11-2; J gene: TRBJ2-3; CDR3 protein: CASSLSVIDTQYF; CDR3 DNA: TGTGCCAGCAGCTTGTCGGTGATAGATACGCAGTATTTT
CDR3 length: 17; D gene: NA; clone size: NA; V gene: TRBV7-6; J gene: TRBJ2-2; CDR3 protein: CASSLPPAGANTGELFF; CDR3 DNA: TGTGCCAGCAGCCTCCCGCCGGCGGGCGCGAACACCGGGGAGCTGTTTTTT
CDR3 length: 16; D gene: NA; clone size: many; V gene: TRBV3-1; J gene: TRBJ2-1; CDR3 protein: CASSQEERMQGNEQFF; CDR3 DNA: TGTGCCAGCAGCCAAGAAGAGAGGATGCAGGGAAATGAGCAGTTCTTC
CDR3 length: 16; D gene: NA; clone size: NA; V gene: TRBV20-1; J gene: TRBJ2-1; CDR3 protein: CSAESAGLTTYNEQFF; CDR3 DNA: TGCAGTGCTGAATCCGCCGGGCTCACAACCTACAATGAGCAGTTCTTC
CDR3 length: 16; D gene: NA; clone size: many; V gene: TRBV11-2; J gene: TRBJ1-4; CDR3 protein: CASSFLKGGRLEKLFF; CDR3 DNA: TGTGCCAGCAGCTTTCTTAAGGGAGGGCGGCTTGAAAAACTGTTTTTT
CDR3 length: 13; D gene: NA; clone size: NA; V gene: TRBV6-1; J gene: TRBJ2-5; CDR3 protein: CASSTREYETQYF; CDR3 DNA: TGTGCCAGCAGTACCCGGGAGTATGAGACCCAGTACTTC
CDR3 length: 14; D gene: TRBD1; clone size: few; V gene: TRBV20-1; J gene: TRBJ2-3; CDR3 protein: CSASSGTGSNTQYF; CDR3 DNA: TGCAGTGCTTCGTCCGGGACAGGGTCGAATACGCAGTATTTT
CDR3 length: 15; D gene: NA; clone size: NA; V gene: TRBV9; J gene: TRBJ1-1; CDR3 protein: CASSAPQGPNTEAFF; CDR3 DNA: TGTGCCAGCAGCGCTCCTCAGGGACCGAACACTGAAGCTTTCTTT
CDR3 length: 13; D gene: NA; clone size: few; V gene: TRBV5-1; J gene: TRBJ1-6; CDR3 protein: CASSLFNDSPLHF; CDR3 DNA: TGCGCCAGCAGCTTGTTTAACGATTCACCCCTCCACTTT
CDR3 length: 16; D gene: TRBD2; clone size: NA; V gene: TRBV5-1; J gene: TRBJ2-1; CDR3 protein: CASSLVVAGSYNEQFF; CDR3 DNA: TGCGCCAGCAGCTTGGTGGTAGCGGGGTCCTACAATGAGCAGTTCTTC
CDR3 length: 16; D gene: NA; clone size: NA; V gene: TRBV20-1; J gene: TRBJ2-1; CDR3 protein: CSARSPGGLGYNEQFF; CDR3 DNA: TGCAGTGCTAGATCCCCAGGGGGACTAGGATATAATGAGCAGTTCTTC
CDR3 length: 13; D gene: NA; clone size: many; V gene: TRBV9; J gene: TRBJ2-1; CDR3 protein: CASSEVPYNEQFF; CDR3 DNA: TGTGCCAGCAGCGAAGTGCCCTACAATGAGCAGTTCTTC
CDR3 length: 12; D gene: NA; clone size: few; V gene: TRBV7-2; J gene: TRBJ2-1; CDR3 protein: CASSLALGAKFF; CDR3 DNA: TGTGCCAGCAGCTTAGCTCTCGGGGCTAAGTTCTTC
CDR3 length: 14; D gene: NA; clone size: few; V gene: TRBV20-1; J gene: TRBJ2-2; CDR3 protein: CSARTSRGGGELFF; CDR3 DNA: TGCAGTGCGCGGACTAGCAGGGGGGGCGGGGAGCTGTTTTTT
CDR3 length: 13; D gene: NA; clone size: few; V gene: TRBV19; J gene: TRBJ2-3; CDR3 protein: CASADTSTDTQYF; CDR3 DNA: TGTGCCAGCGCGGATACTAGCACAGATACGCAGTATTTT
CDR3 length: 16; D gene: TRBD2; clone size: few; V gene: TRBV5-1; J gene: TRBJ2-5; CDR3 protein: CASTLSGASVWETQYF; CDR3 DNA: TGCGCCAGCACCCTTAGCGGGGCGTCGGTTTGGGAGACCCAGTACTTC
CDR3 length: 17; D gene: NA; clone size: NA; V gene: TRBV20-1; J gene: TRBJ2-3; CDR3 protein: CSASPLGGPGATDTRYF; CDR3 DNA: TGCAGTGCTAGTCCCCTGGGGGGGCCCGGGGCCACAGATACGCGGTATTTT
CDR3 length: 11; D gene: NA; clone size: many; V gene: TRBV20-1; J gene: TRBJ2-7; CDR3 protein: CSAPRTYEQYF; CDR3 DNA: TGCAGTGCTCCTAGGACCTACGAGCAGTACTTC
CDR3 length: 11; D gene: TRBD1; clone size: NA; V gene: TRBV20-1; J gene: TRBJ2-7; CDR3 protein: CSARLNGQGRF; CDR3 DNA: TGCAGTGCTAGACTGAACGGACAGGGCAGGTTC
CDR3 length: 14; D gene: NA; clone size: many; V gene: TRBV19; J gene: TRBJ2-3; CDR3 protein: CASSWRQGTDTQYF; CDR3 DNA: TGTGCCAGTAGCTGGCGGCAGGGCACAGATACGCAGTATTTT